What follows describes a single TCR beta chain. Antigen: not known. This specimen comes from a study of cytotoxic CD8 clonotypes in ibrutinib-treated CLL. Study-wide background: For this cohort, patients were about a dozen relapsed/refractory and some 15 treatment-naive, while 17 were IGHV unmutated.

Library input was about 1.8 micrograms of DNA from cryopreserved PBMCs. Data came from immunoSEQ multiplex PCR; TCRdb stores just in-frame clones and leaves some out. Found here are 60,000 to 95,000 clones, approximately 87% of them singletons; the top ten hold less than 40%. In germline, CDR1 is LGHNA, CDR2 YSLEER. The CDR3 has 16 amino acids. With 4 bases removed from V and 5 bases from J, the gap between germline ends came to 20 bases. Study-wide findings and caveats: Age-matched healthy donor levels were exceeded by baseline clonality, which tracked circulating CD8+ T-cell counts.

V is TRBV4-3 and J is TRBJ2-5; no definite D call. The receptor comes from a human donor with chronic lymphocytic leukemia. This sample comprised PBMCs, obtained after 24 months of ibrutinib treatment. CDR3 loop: CASSLSPLASAETQYF. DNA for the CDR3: TGCGCCAGCAGCCTTTCTCCCTTGGCAAGCGCGGAGACCCAGTACTTC.